The 28 T cell receptor beta chains listed next were all sequenced from one sample in a study of CD8+CD57+ T cells in acquired aplastic anemia (dated by TCRdb to the late 2010s). Flow cytometry had shown CD8+CD57+ cell expansion in the patients selected for sequencing. The sequencer listed for this sample is Illumina HiSeq 2000. TCR beta VDJ combination and CDR3 sequence profiling used genomic DNA as the template. TCRdb reworked the public reads: Q25 trimming with fastp, MiXCR clone assembly, productive beta chains retained. Here each entry gathers all rows of one CDR3 protein and keeps the most common genes and DNA. The sample profile shows a few hundred thousand distinct CDR3 sequences; approximately 32% of them were found once. The ten largest clones capture less than 0.85% of the sample. The sequencing sample was made of sorted CD4+, CD8+, or CD8+CD57+ T cells (not recorded which) from PBMCs. Receptor source: a human donor with aplastic anemia.

This clonotype appeared many times. The chain joins TRBV5-1 to TRBJ1-2; D might be TRBD1 (5 bases). Trimming pared 3 bases from V and 6 bases from J, leaving 15 bases between. The CDR3 consists of 14 residues. Germline CDR1 reads SGHRS; CDR2 reads YFSETQ. The CDR3 sequence is CASSYTGTKDGYTF. In nucleotides, the CDR3 is TGCGCCAGCAGCTATACCGGGACCAAGGATGGCTACACCTTC.

The CDR3 reads CASSHLGSTGSQFF. Written as DNA, the CDR3 is TGTGCCAGCAGCCATTTAGGTTCTACGGGTTCGCAGTTCTTC. The rearrangement uses TRBV14 and TRBJ2-1; the D is unclear. Germline V gives CDR1 SGHDN, CDR2 FVKESK. CDR3 length: 14 residues. V was clipped by 3 bases and J by 12 bases, with 18 bases between them.

This clonotype has a count of ten or more. The V gene is TRBV12-3 or TRBV12-4, the J gene TRBJ1-3, with D maybe TRBD1 (5 bases). V was trimmed by 6 bases and J by 2 bases, leaving 11 bases between them. This CDR3 contains 14 residues. For the CDR3, the DNA is TGTGCCAGCAGCCCAACGGGGCCTGGAAACACCATATATTTT. It translates to CASSPTGPGNTIYF.

This clonotype was seen repeatedly, ten times or more. The rearrangement links TRBV24-1 to TRBJ2-7; a weak D match, TRBD1 (5 bases). Trimming left V 2 bases short and J 6 bases short, with 19 bases between. The CDR3 has 16 amino acids. Germline CDR1 and CDR2: KGHDR and SFDVKD. The DNA of the CDR3 is TGTGCCACCAGTGATTCCCGACAGAACCTTCCAGGCGAGCAGTACTTC. It encodes CATSDSRQNLPGEQYF.

This clonotype was observed a handful of times. The CDR3 spells CASSSQPGLAGILSYNEQFF. DNA for the CDR3: TGTGCCAGCAGTTCCCAACCCGGACTAGCGGGGATCCTCTCCTACAATGAGCAGTTCTTC. This chain joins TRBV25-1 and TRBJ2-1; TRBD2 agrees at 12 bases. The V and J ends lost 5 bases and 0 bases, in that order; junction bases with no gene match: 14. Germline V gene sequence: CDR1 MGHDK, CDR2 SYGVNS. CDR3 length: 20 amino acids.

This clonotype was seen once. The J gene is TRBJ2-7, the V gene TRBV7-3, with TRBD1 matching over 8 bases. The CDR3 sequence is 14 residues long. V trimming: 5 bases; J trimming: 2 bases; junction bases outside the gene matches: 5. Germline CDR1 and CDR2: SGHTA and FQGTGA. This chain's CDR3 is CASSERQGTYEQYF. The CDR3 bases are TGTGCCAGCAGCGAAAGACAGGGGACCTACGAGCAGTACTTC.

The rearrangement uses TRBV9 and TRBJ2-2; D is possibly TRBD1 (5 bases). CDR3 length equals 16 residues. The germline V gene encodes CDR1 SGDLS and CDR2 YYNGEE. Trimming left V 2 bases short and J 1 base short, with 12 bases between. The CDR3, as DNA: TGTGCCAGCAGCGTGTTGACGCAGGGGAACACCGGGGAGCTGTTTTTT. Amino acids: CASSVLTQGNTGELFF.

This chain links TRBV20-1 with TRBJ2-7; D assignment may be TRBD1 or TRBD2 (5 bases each). Germline V gene data show CDR1 as DFQATT and CDR2 as SNEGSKA (reference sequence). Trimming took off 3 bases at V and 3 bases at J, with 12 bases between the two ends. There are 13 residues in the CDR3. CDR3 in amino acids: CSASKGPIYEQYF. The CDR3, as DNA: TGCAGTGCTAGTAAGGGACCAATCTACGAGCAGTACTTC.

Remarks on this clonotype: This could be a read error, since a much larger clone is one nucleotide away. The genes are TRBV2 and TRBJ2-3; 8 bases are shared with TRBD2. Germline V gene lookup returns CDR1 SNHLY and CDR2 FYNNEI. The CDR3 has 12 residues. The CDR3 region is CAGSTPGLEKYF. DNA of the CDR3: TGTGCCGGCAGTACTCCGGGACTAGAAAAGTATTTT.

This clonotype was detected ten times or more. The rearrangement joins TRBV11-1 to TRBJ1-5; tentative D call: TRBD1 (6 bases). Germline CDR1 SGHAT, CDR2 FQDESV (reference sequence). The CDR3 is 14 residues long. Deletions cut 10 bases from V and 1 base from J, with 14 bases between. The CDR3 nucleotides read TGTGCCAAAAGGGGGAGGGACAGCAATCAGCCCCAGCATTTT. It yields the protein CAKRGRDSNQPQHF.

The rearrangement joins TRBV6-2 or TRBV6-3 to TRBJ1-2; D is undetermined. The germline V gene encodes CDR1 MNHEY and CDR2 SVGEGT. V lost 6 bases and J lost 4, with 18 bases in between. The CDR3 extends over 15 amino acids. CDR3 amino acids: CASSNGPPAAYGYTF. DNA for the CDR3: TGTGCCAGCAGCAACGGACCGCCGGCTGCCTATGGCTACACCTTC.

This clonotype was observed at least ten times. V usage is TRBV6-1 and J usage is TRBJ1-6; no clear D gene. The ends were cut back, 10 bases at V and 7 bases at J, with 14 bases in the middle. This CDR3 contains 13 residues. Germline CDR1 reads MNHNS; CDR2 reads SASEGT. Here the CDR3 DNA reads TGTGCCATCAAAGCCCAGGACAATTCACCCCTCCACTTT. Its translation is CAIKAQDNSPLHF.

Ten or more counts support this clonotype. The V gene is TRBV10-3, the J gene TRBJ2-1, with D hard to call. The V end lost 3 bases, the J end lost 4 bases, and 10 bases lay between the germline ends. The CDR3 length is 14 residues. Germline V gene lookup returns CDR1 ENHRY and CDR2 SYGVKD. The CDR3 here is CAISDIPPYNEQFF. The CDR3 nucleotides read TGTGCCATCAGTGACATTCCCCCTTACAATGAGCAGTTCTTC.

Points on this clonotype: One end of the junction fails to match germline, which may point to a read error. This sequence joins TRBV10-3 and TRBJ1-6, with D uncertain. Germline V CDR1 and CDR2: ENHRY, SYGVKD. This CDR3 has 12 amino acids. CDR3 sequence (DNA): TGTGCCAGCAGTGACTTCCTTGGCCGATTACACTTT. Translated: CASSDFLGRLHF.

For this clonotype: No conserved phenylalanine or tryptophan is present at the end of the CDR3, so a read error is the likely explanation. This chain joins TRBV9 and TRBJ1-6; 7 nucleotides align to TRBD1. The CDR3 covers 14 residues. With V trimmed by 1 base and J by 10 bases, 5 bases remained unmatched. The V gene's germline CDR1 is SGDLS and CDR2 YYNGEE. As DNA, the CDR3 is TGTGCCAGCAGCGTAAAGCAGGGGGACTCACCCCTCCACCTT. It is translated as CASSVKQGDSPLHL.

The chain recombines TRBV7-9 with TRBJ1-6, with D perhaps TRBD1 (6 bases). The V end lost 7 bases, the J end lost 6 bases, and 13 bases lay between the germline ends. The CDR3 contains 14 residues. Germline V gene lookup returns CDR1 SEHNR and CDR2 FQNEAQ (reference sequence). CDR3 region: CASTPGHANSPLHF. As DNA, the CDR3 is TGTGCCAGCACTCCGGGACACGCTAATTCACCCCTCCACTTT. Supplemented by reference TRBV7-9 and TRBJ1-6, the full variable domain reads DTGVSQNPRHKITKRGQNVTFRCDPISEHNRLYWYRQTLGQGPEFLTYFQNEAQLEKSRLLSDRFSAERPKGSFSTLEIQRTEQGDSAMYLCASTPGHANSPLHFGNGTRLTVT.

The gene calls are TRBV10-3 and TRBJ2-3, with 15 positions matching TRBD2. Germline values: CDR1 ENHRY, CDR2 SYGVKD. This CDR3 spans 17 amino acids. J lost 3 bases, V lost 10 bases, and 11 bases had no gene match. CDR3 in DNA: TGTGCCACTACTCCGGGACTAGCGGGAGGTGGGACAGATACGCAGTATTTT. Encoded protein: CATTPGLAGGGTDTQYF.

V and J are TRBV12-3 or TRBV12-4 and TRBJ2-3; no clear D. V gave up 6 bases and J gave up 6 bases, with 13 bases separating them. This CDR3 has 13 amino acids. The CDR3 here is CASRKLRPDTQYF. In DNA, the CDR3 is TGTGCCAGCAGAAAATTGAGGCCCGATACGCAGTATTTT.

Of note for this clonotype: Since a much larger clone is just one base distant, this may be a read error. The chain carries TRBV6-5 and TRBJ2-7; 7 nucleotides match TRBD2. The germline V gene encodes CDR1 MNHEY and CDR2 SVGAGI. This CDR3 spans 15 amino acids. CDR3 region: CARSYSSGGGYEQYF. The DNA for the CDR3 is TGTGCCCGCAGTTACTCGAGTGGCGGGGGATACGAGCAGTACTTC.

This chain connects TRBV12-3 or TRBV12-4 to TRBJ1-2, with 8 bases that match TRBD1. The CDR3 spans 14 residues. Trimming removed 7 bases from V and 4 bases from J; junction bases left unmatched: 8. The CDR3 region is CASTEAGGGYGYTF. CDR3 sequence (DNA): TGTGCCAGCACCGAGGCAGGGGGCGGCTATGGCTACACCTTC.

A single count supports this clonotype. Compared with germline, one end of the junction differs, possibly owing to a read error. This chain links TRBV20-1 with TRBJ2-1, with 9 bases lining up with TRBD1. Germline V gene data show CDR1 as DFQATT and CDR2 as SNEGSKA (reference sequence). This CDR3 spans 15 amino acids. The CDR3 region has the DNA TGCAGTGCTAGAGAAACAGGGGGCCTCGACAATGAGCGGTTCTTC. The encoded protein is CSARETGGLDNERFF.

A note on this clonotype: This may be a read error, as it is one base from a much larger clone. In nucleotides, the CDR3 is TGTGCCAGTAGTACTGTGGGACAGCTGTTTGCAGATACGCAGTATTTT. This sequence encodes CASSTVGQLFADTQYF. This chain links TRBV19 with TRBJ2-3; the match to TRBD1 covers 7 bases. Trimming at V came to 4 bases and at J to 4 bases, leaving 11 bases not matched to a gene. Germline CDR1 reads LNHDA; CDR2 reads SQIVND (reference sequence). The CDR3 length is 16 residues.

There are many counts of this clonotype. This rearrangement joins TRBV20-1 to TRBJ1-2, with D hard to call. The CDR3 spans 11 residues. V lost 3 bases and J lost 8, with 10 bases in between. The V gene's germline CDR1 is DFQATT and CDR2 SNEGSKA (reference sequence). CDR3 coding DNA: TGCAGTGCTAGTATCCCAAACGGCTACACCTTC. Amino acid sequence: CSASIPNGYTF.

A single count supports this clonotype. The junction differs from germline at one of its ends, possibly a read error. The chain carries TRBV15 and TRBJ1-2, with a weak D call TRBD1 (6 bases). This CDR3 spans 12 amino acids. Germline V CDR1 and CDR2: LNHNV, YYDKDF (reference sequence). This chain's CDR3 is CATSRDLAGEDF. In nucleotides, the CDR3 is TGTGCCACCAGCAGAGATTTGGCAGGGGAGGACTTC.

This clonotype appeared a few times. The chain carries TRBV20-1 and TRBJ2-2; no definite D call. Trimming removed 2 bases at V and 0 bases at J, with 4 bases between. This CDR3 has 13 amino acids. From germline, CDR1 is DFQATT and CDR2 SNEGSKA (reference sequence). In DNA, the CDR3 is TGCAGTGCTAGACAGTCGAACACCGGGGAGCTGTTTTTT. Translation gives CSARQSNTGELFF.

The table lists this clonotype with many counts. The chain joins TRBV19 to TRBJ1-1, with a possible D match to TRBD1 (6 bases). This CDR3 comprises 17 residues. The ends were cut back, 6 bases at V and 11 bases at J, with 31 bases in the middle. The V gene's germline CDR1 is LNHDA and CDR2 SQIVND (reference sequence). The CDR3 DNA follows: TGTGCCAGTAGGCCGACAGGTGGCCGAGCCTCCGACGGTGGTGCTTTCTTT. It codes for CASRPTGGRASDGGAFF.

This clonotype showed up many times. The chain uses TRBV20-1 and TRBJ2-7, with a tentative D call TRBD2 (6 bases). Per germline, CDR1 DFQATT and CDR2 SNEGSKA (reference sequence). The CDR3 loop spans 14 amino acids. The ends were cut back, 0 bases at V and 2 bases at J, with 11 bases in the middle. The CDR3 coding sequence is TGCAGTGCTAGAGATGCGGGATTAGCCTACGAGCAGTACTTC. Residues: CSARDAGLAYEQYF.

This chain joins TRBV10-3 and TRBJ2-3; D is perhaps TRBD2 (6 bases). The CDR3 length is 12 residues. Germline V gene lookup returns CDR1 ENHRY and CDR2 SYGVKD. The V gene lost 6 bases and the J gene lost 3 bases, with 7 bases spanning the gap. The CDR3 region has the DNA TGTGCCATCAGCGGGACTACAGATACGCAGTATTTT. Translating gives CAISGTTDTQYF.